Following are 14 T cell receptor beta chains from one sample sequenced in a study of T cells in Graves' hyperthyroidism and ophthalmopathy. RNA transcripts were the template for amplifying TCR beta CDR3 regions. RT-PCR in the first round (using the HTBI primer set) targeted the TCR CDR3. In TCRdb, the multiplex PCR reads were re-called with MiXCR into one record per CDR3 protein. The sample includes over 500,000 distinct CDR3 sequences, 46% of them seen just once. Sequencing used peripheral blood or thyroid tissue (not recorded which). The receptors here all came from an adult woman with Graves' disease, either hyperthyroidism or ophthalmopathy (not recorded which).

Here the CDR3 reads CASSPRNTIYF. CDR3 coding DNA: TGCGCCAGCAGTCCCCGAAACACCATATATTTT. The chain uses TRBV10-2 and TRBJ1-3; no reliable D call. CDR1 and CDR2 (germline): WSHSY, SAAADI. V was pared by 5 bases and J by 5 bases, with 4 bases between. The CDR3 consists of 11 residues.

This clonotype showed up many times. The V call is TRBV20-1, the J call TRBJ2-5; D gene ambiguous. CDR3 size: 13 residues. The germline gives CDR1 DFQATT, CDR2 SNEGSKA (reference sequence). V lost 3 bases and J 6 bases, leaving 14 bases between the germline ends. The CDR3 nucleotides read TGCAGTGCTAGCCCCGTGGTATTGAAGACCCAGTACTTC. Translating gives CSASPVVLKTQYF.

This clonotype occurred a few times. The chain combines TRBV29-1 with TRBJ2-5, with 7 bases that match TRBD1. The germline V gene has CDR1 SQVTM and CDR2 ANQGSEA. The ends lost 5 bases at V and 7 bases at J; junction bases unmatched: 16. This CDR3 spans 15 amino acids. The CDR3: CSVLTGQAGRGTQYF. The CDR3 DNA follows: TGCAGCGTTCTGACTGGACAGGCGGGTAGGGGGACCCAGTACTTC.

This sequence joins TRBV24-1 and TRBJ2-5; the D is unclear. Germline V lookup: CDR1 KGHDR, CDR2 SFDVKD. V lost 4 bases and J 5 bases, leaving 16 bases between the germline ends. This CDR3 spans 15 amino acids. CDR3 DNA: TGTGCCACCAGTGACAACCTGGTCGACACCGAGACCCAGTACTTC. Translation gives CATSDNLVDTETQYF.

The table lists this clonotype with many counts. V gene TRBV6-5 combines with J gene TRBJ2-7, with TRBD1 identical over 8 bases. This CDR3 is 14 amino acids long. Germline trimming cut 7 bases from V and 1 base from J; bases unmatched to any gene: 6. Germline V gene lookup returns CDR1 MNHEY and CDR2 SVGAGI. CDR3 sequence reads: CASMERTGSYEQYF. The CDR3, as DNA: TGTGCCAGCATGGAGAGGACAGGGTCCTACGAGCAGTACTTC.

Remarks on this clonotype: A much larger clone differs from this one at a single base, so this may be a read error. This chain uses TRBV12-3 or TRBV12-4 with TRBJ1-4; possible D gene TRBD1, 5 bases. With 5 bases removed from V and 5 bases from J, the gap between germline ends came to 9 bases. The length of the CDR3 is 13 residues. CDR3 region: CASSGEGNEKLFF. CDR3 in DNA: TGTGCCAGCAGTGGGGAGGGGAATGAAAAACTGTTTTTT.

The rearrangement joins TRBV20-1 to TRBJ2-5, with 10 bases lining up with TRBD2. There are 16 residues in the CDR3. The V segment lost 3 bases and the J segment 1 base; nucleotides outside the gene matches: 8. The germline V gene encodes CDR1 DFQATT and CDR2 SNEGSKA (reference sequence). The CDR3 DNA reads TGCAGTGCTAGTCCTCAAGCGGGGGGGGTCCAAGAGACCCAGTACTTC. Amino acid sequence: CSASPQAGGVQETQYF.

This chain uses TRBV5-5 with TRBJ2-7; 9 positions agree with TRBD2. The germline gives CDR1 SGHKS, CDR2 YYEKEE (reference sequence). V trimming: 3 bases; J trimming: 7 bases; junction bases outside the gene matches: 11. The CDR3 length is 15 residues. The CDR3 spells CASSSFSGSRREQYF. The DNA of the CDR3 is TGTGCCAGCAGCTCCTTTAGCGGGAGTCGACGGGAGCAGTACTTC.

The V and J genes are TRBV12-3 or TRBV12-4 and TRBJ1-1, with no clear D. The CDR3 is 13 amino acids. Trimming removed 3 bases at V and 1 base at J, with 6 bases between. CDR3 nucleotides: TGTGCCAGCAGTTTTATCCCGAACACTGAAGCTTTCTTT. It yields the protein CASSFIPNTEAFF.

Only a few counts were recorded for this clonotype. This CDR3 is CASSQGVQGFWNGYTF. In DNA, the CDR3 is TGCGCCAGCAGCCAAGGGGTACAGGGTTTCTGGAACGGCTACACCTTC. This chain links TRBV4-1 with TRBJ1-2; D perhaps matches TRBD1 (6 bases). The V and J ends lost 1 base and 8 bases respectively, with 20 bases between them. Germline CDR1 is MGHRA and CDR2 is YSYEKL. This CDR3 spans 16 amino acids.

The J gene is TRBJ2-7, the V gene TRBV7-8, with D tentatively TRBD2 (6 bases). CDR3 size: 13 residues. Looked up from germline, CDR1 is SGHVS and CDR2 is FQNEAQ. Trimming took off 5 bases at V and 2 bases at J, with 10 bases between the two ends. CDR3 DNA sequence: TGTGCCAGCAGCAACCGGGAGCCCTACGAGCAGTACTTC. Translating it yields CASSNREPYEQYF.

J is TRBJ1-2 and V is TRBV5-6; D gene uncertain. V lost 4 bases and J 10 bases, leaving 14 bases between the germline ends. Germline CDR1 is SGHDT and CDR2 is YYEEEE. The CDR3 totals 12 residues. CDR3: CASSETGSLYTF. The CDR3 DNA sequence: TGTGCCAGCAGCGAAACGGGCAGCCTCTACACCTTC.

In regard to this clonotype: Given the absence of the conserved phenylalanine or tryptophan at the CDR3 end, a read error is likely. This chain links TRBV11-2 with TRBJ2-5; unclear D gene. Germline V CDR1 and CDR2: SGHAT, FQNNGV. There are 13 residues in the CDR3. Trimming removed 3 bases at V and 1 base at J, with 6 bases between. The CDR3 spells CASSFGSQETQYI. CDR3 DNA: TGTGCCAGCAGCTTTGGATCCCAAGAGACCCAGTACATC.

This clonotype was observed many times. J is TRBJ1-4 and V is TRBV5-1; 8 bases are a match to TRBD1. The CDR3 runs 17 residues. In germline, CDR1 is SGHRS, CDR2 YFSETQ. The V gene end was trimmed by 4 bases and the J gene end by 1 base; junction bases not matched to a gene: 9. CDR3 in DNA: TGCGCCAGCAGCGACGACCGACAGGGGAGAACTAATGAAAAACTGTTTTTT. Its protein is CASSDDRQGRTNEKLFF.